Shown below are 18 T cell receptor beta chains from a single sample sequenced in a study of T cell responses to AZD1222 COVID-19 vaccine. TCRdb's copy holds only in-frame clones and misses some; the assay was immunoSEQ multiplex PCR. The data show about 100,000 clones, about 85% seen once. The specimen comprised peripheral blood, sampled on day 0 of AZD1222 vaccination. The receptors derive from an adult in good health.

This clone was counted once. J is TRBJ2-2 and V is TRBV3-1 (or the pseudogene TRBV3-2), with a tentative D call TRBD2 (6 bases). Germline lookup yields CDR1 LGHDT and CDR2 YNNKEL (reference sequence). The length of the CDR3 is 14 residues. Trimming shortened V by 6 bases and J by 2 bases, and 10 bases separated the two germline ends. For the CDR3, the DNA is TGTGCCAGCAGTCCCACTAGCAACACCGGGGAGCTGTTTTTT. It codes for CASSPTSNTGELFF.

The chain joins TRBV6-6 to TRBJ1-2; D remains ambiguous. The CDR3 is 14 amino acids. Germline CDR1 MNHNY, CDR2 SVGAGI (reference sequence). Deletions cut 6 bases from V and 4 bases from J, with 15 bases between. CDR3 loop: CASSPVGETYGYTF. The CDR3 coding sequence is TGTGCCAGCAGCCCAGTCGGGGAGACCTATGGCTACACCTTC.

Details on this clone: The germline gene is not matched at one end of the junction; a read error may be the cause. The chain uses TRBV5-1 and TRBJ2-2; D is possibly TRBD1 or TRBD2 (5 bases each). Germline CDR1 SGHRS, CDR2 YFSETQ. The CDR3 consists of 15 residues. CDR3 sequence: CASSQGPAGTGELFF. As DNA, the CDR3 is TGTGCCAGCAGCCAGGGACCGGCGGGCACCGGGGAGCTGTTTTTT.

The genes are TRBV27 and TRBJ2-1, with 9 bases identical to TRBD1. J gave up 3 bases and V 3 bases, and 6 bases lay outside the gene matches. This CDR3 is 16 amino acids long. CDR1 and CDR2 (germline): MNHEY, SMNVEV (reference sequence). CDR3 nucleotides: TGTGCCAGCAGTTTGGAGGGGACAGGGAGCTACAATGAGCAGTTCTTC. It translates to CASSLEGTGSYNEQFF.

In this sample, this clone turned up once. This chain uses TRBV11-3 with TRBJ1-2; D not resolved. Germline loops: CDR1 SGHNT, CDR2 YENEEA. V gave up 8 bases and J gave up 8 bases, with 12 bases separating them. The CDR3 extends over 11 amino acids. CDR3 sequence (DNA): TGTGCCAGCTGGGGTCCGCGGGGCTACACCTTC. Translation gives CASWGPRGYTF.

This sequence joins TRBV3-1 (or the pseudogene TRBV3-2) and TRBJ2-2; the D is unclear. The length of the CDR3 is 13 residues. V lost 4 bases and J lost 7, with 10 bases in between. Per germline, CDR1 LGHDT and CDR2 YNNKEL (reference sequence). In nucleotides, the CDR3 is TGTGCCAGCAGCCTAACGACGGGCGGGGAGCTGTTTTTT. Translated: CASSLTTGGELFF.

This clone was detected only a few times. The V and J genes are TRBV15 and TRBJ1-4; D might be TRBD1 (6 bases). The CDR3 runs to 16 residues. The germline CDR1 and CDR2 sequences are LNHNV and YYDKDF (reference sequence). V was clipped by 0 bases and J by 6 bases, with 14 bases between them. In DNA, the CDR3 is TGTGCCACCAGCAGAGAGCTCAGGGGTGGGGATGAAAAACTGTTTTTT. It specifies CATSRELRGGDEKLFF.

A word on this clone: At one end the junction does not follow the germline gene, possibly because of a read error. J is TRBJ1-4 and V is TRBV5-1; 10 nucleotides agree with TRBD1. This CDR3 has 15 residues. The germline gives CDR1 SGHRS, CDR2 YFSETQ. The CDR3 here is CASSNIGTGDEKLFF. The CDR3 DNA reads as TGTGCCAGCAGCAATATCGGGACAGGGGATGAAAAACTGTTTTTT. The full variable domain, its missing parts supplied by reference TRBV5-1 and TRBJ1-4, is KAGVTQTPRYLIKTRGQQVTLSCSPISGHRSVSWYQQTPGQGLQFLFEYFSETQRNKGNFPGRFSGRQFSNSRSEMNVSTLELGDSALYLCASSNIGTGDEKLFFGSGTQLSVL.

The CDR3 is CASSGANQGTGNTIYF. CDR3 DNA: TGTGCCAGCAGCGGTGCGAATCAGGGTACTGGAAACACCATATATTTT. This chain uses TRBV5-4 with TRBJ1-3, with D tentatively TRBD1 (5 bases). Germline loops: CDR1 SGHNT, CDR2 YYREEE (reference sequence). The CDR3 length is 16 residues. Trimming stripped 4 bases from V and 2 bases from J, with 16 bases between. Filled out from reference TRBV5-4 and TRBJ1-3, the complete variable domain reads ETGVTQSPTHLIKTRGQQVTLRCSSQSGHNTVSWYQQALGQGPQFIFQYYREEENGRGNFPPRFSGLQFPNYSSELNVNALELDDSALYLCASSGANQGTGNTIYFGEGSWLTVV.

This chain joins TRBV5-4 and TRBJ1-2, with TRBD1 as a possible D gene (6 bases). The CDR3 runs to 14 residues. Germline assignment: CDR1 SGHNT and CDR2 YYREEE (reference sequence). The V and J ends lost 1 base and 3 bases respectively, with 10 bases between them. The CDR3 protein is CASSLWRGDYGYTF. The CDR3, as DNA: TGTGCCAGCAGCTTGTGGAGGGGGGACTATGGCTACACCTTC.

The CDR3 DNA is TGTGCCAGTATGGAAGCCCCGTACCATCAGCCCCAGCATTTT. Protein: CASMEAPYHQPQHF. The chain couples TRBV19 to TRBJ1-5; no clear D gene. Germline V lookup: CDR1 LNHDA, CDR2 SQIVND (reference sequence). The V end was cut by 7 bases, the J end by 5 bases, with 15 bases between. The CDR3 totals 14 residues.

Concerning this clone: One end of the junction does not line up with germline, which may come from a read error. The V gene is TRBV5-1, the J gene TRBJ2-2; 7 nucleotides align to TRBD1. Germline CDR1 and CDR2: SGHRS and YFSETQ. CDR3 length: 12 residues. The CDR3 region is CASRGQSEELFF. The CDR3 DNA reads as TGTGCCAGCAGGGGACAGTCGGAGGAGCTGTTTTTT.

The V and J genes are TRBV5-5 and TRBJ1-1; TRBD1 is a possible D gene (6 bases). The CDR3 has 14 residues. Germline V gene lookup returns CDR1 SGHKS and CDR2 YYEKEE (reference sequence). The germline V and J ends were trimmed by 2 bases and 0 bases, with 8 bases remaining between them. CDR3: CASSLTGLNTEAFF. The DNA of the CDR3 is TGTGCCAGCAGCTTAACAGGGTTGAACACTGAAGCTTTCTTT.

Concerning this clone: The same CDR3 arises from other DNA sequences in this sample as well. V usage is TRBV4-3 and J usage is TRBJ1-2; D call uncertain. CDR3 length: 13 residues. The ends were cut back, 1 base at V and 5 bases at J, with 8 bases in the middle. Per germline, CDR1 LGHNA and CDR2 YSLEER. The CDR3 sequence: CASSQVGLYGYTF. The CDR3 nucleotides read TGCGCCAGCAGCCAAGTGGGATTATATGGCTACACCTTC.

This chain's CDR3 is CASSLAGTQAGTEAFF. The CDR3 DNA reads TGTGCCAGTAGTCTGGCCGGGACCCAGGCGGGCACTGAAGCTTTCTTT. The chain uses TRBV19 and TRBJ1-1, with a possible D match to TRBD1 (5 bases). Trimming pared 5 bases from V and 4 bases from J, leaving 20 bases between. This CDR3 has 16 residues. Germline V CDR1 and CDR2: LNHDA, SQIVND (reference sequence).

This CDR3 reads CASRARTLGEKLFF. The CDR3 region has the DNA TGTGCCAGCAGGGCCAGGACGCTGGGTGAAAAACTGTTTTTT. The gene calls are TRBV11-2 and TRBJ1-4; the D is unclear. CDR3 length: 14 residues. The ends were cut back, 6 bases at V and 7 bases at J, with 15 bases in the middle. CDR1 and CDR2 (germline): SGHAT, FQNNGV.

J is TRBJ2-5 and V is TRBV10-3; 7 nucleotides line up with TRBD1. V lost 7 bases, J lost 2 bases, and 4 bases stayed unmatched. The CDR3 is made up of 13 amino acids. Germline V lookup: CDR1 ENHRY, CDR2 SYGVKD. The CDR3 DNA reads TGTGCCATCAAAGGGACAGTTCAAGAGACCCAGTACTTC. Its translation: CAIKGTVQETQYF.

J is TRBJ2-5 and V is TRBV6-2 or TRBV6-3; 10 bases are shared with TRBD2. Trimming took 2 bases from V and 5 from J; bases not matched to a gene: 8. This CDR3 comprises 16 residues. Germline V CDR1 and CDR2: MNHEY, SVGEGT. CDR3 in amino acids: CASSYESGGAVETQYF. Written as DNA, the CDR3 is TGTGCCAGCAGTTACGAAAGCGGGGGGGCCGTGGAGACCCAGTACTTC.